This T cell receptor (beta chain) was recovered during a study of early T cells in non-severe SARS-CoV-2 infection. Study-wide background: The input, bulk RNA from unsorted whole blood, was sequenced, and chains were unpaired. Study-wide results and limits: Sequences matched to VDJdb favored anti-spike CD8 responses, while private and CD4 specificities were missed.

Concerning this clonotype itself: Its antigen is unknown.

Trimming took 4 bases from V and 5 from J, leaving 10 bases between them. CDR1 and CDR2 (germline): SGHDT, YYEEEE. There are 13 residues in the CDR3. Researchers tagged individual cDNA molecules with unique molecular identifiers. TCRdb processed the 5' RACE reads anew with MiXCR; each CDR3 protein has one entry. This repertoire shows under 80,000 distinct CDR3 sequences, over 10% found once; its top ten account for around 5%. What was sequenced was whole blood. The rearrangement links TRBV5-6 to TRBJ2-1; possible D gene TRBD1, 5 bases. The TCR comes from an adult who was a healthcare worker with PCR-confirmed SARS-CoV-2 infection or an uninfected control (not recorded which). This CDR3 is CASSPDSNNEQFF. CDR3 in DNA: TGTGCCAGCAGCCCCGACAGTAACAATGAGCAGTTCTTC.